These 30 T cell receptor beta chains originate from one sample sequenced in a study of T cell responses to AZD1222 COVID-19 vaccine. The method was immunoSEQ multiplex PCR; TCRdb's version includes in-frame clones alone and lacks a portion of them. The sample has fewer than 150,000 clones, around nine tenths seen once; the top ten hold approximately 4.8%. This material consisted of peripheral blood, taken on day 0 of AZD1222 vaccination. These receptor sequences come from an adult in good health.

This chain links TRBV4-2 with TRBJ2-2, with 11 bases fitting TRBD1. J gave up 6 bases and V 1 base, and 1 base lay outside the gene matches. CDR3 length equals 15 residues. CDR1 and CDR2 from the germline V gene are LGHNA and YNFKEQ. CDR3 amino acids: CASSQGTGGAGELFF. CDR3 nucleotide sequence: TGTGCCAGCAGCCAAGGGACAGGGGGCGCCGGGGAGCTGTTTTTT.

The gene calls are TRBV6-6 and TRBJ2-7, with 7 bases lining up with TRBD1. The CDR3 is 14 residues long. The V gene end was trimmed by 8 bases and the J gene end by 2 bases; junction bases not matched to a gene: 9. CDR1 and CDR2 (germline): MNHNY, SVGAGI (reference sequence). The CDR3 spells CASGPGTAPYEQYF. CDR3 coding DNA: TGTGCCAGCGGCCCCGGGACAGCTCCCTACGAGCAGTACTTC.

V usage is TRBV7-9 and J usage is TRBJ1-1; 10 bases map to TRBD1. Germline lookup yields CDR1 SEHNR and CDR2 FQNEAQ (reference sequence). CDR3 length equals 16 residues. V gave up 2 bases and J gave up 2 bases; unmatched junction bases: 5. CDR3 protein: CASSLPGQGKNTEAFF. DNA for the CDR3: TGTGCCAGCAGCTTACCGGGACAGGGGAAAAACACTGAAGCTTTCTTT.

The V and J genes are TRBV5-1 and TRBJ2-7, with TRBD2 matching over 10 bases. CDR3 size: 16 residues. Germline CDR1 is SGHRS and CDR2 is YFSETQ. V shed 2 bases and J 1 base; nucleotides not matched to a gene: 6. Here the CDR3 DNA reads TGCGCCAGCAGCTTCTTGGGAGCGGGAGGGTCCTACGAGCAGTACTTC. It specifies CASSFLGAGGSYEQYF.

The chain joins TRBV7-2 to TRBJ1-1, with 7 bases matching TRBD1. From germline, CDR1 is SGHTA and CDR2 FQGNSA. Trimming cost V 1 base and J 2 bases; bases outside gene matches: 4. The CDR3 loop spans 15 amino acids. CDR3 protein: CASSLGGTVNTEAFF. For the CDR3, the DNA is TGTGCCAGCAGCTTAGGTGGGACAGTTAACACTGAAGCTTTCTTT.

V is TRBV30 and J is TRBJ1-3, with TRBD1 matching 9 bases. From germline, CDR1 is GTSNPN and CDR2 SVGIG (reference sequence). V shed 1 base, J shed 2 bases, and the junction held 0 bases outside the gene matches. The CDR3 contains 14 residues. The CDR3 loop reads CAWSGTGAGNTIYF. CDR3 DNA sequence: TGTGCCTGGAGTGGGACAGGGGCTGGAAACACCATATATTTT.

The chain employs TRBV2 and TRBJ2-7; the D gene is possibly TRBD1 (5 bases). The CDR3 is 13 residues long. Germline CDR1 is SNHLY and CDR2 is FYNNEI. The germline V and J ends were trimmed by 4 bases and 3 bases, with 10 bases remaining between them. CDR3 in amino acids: CASSGIGDYEQYF. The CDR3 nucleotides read TGTGCCAGCAGTGGAATAGGGGACTACGAGCAGTACTTC.

The CDR3 here is CASCYSVRSSYNSPLHF. Written as DNA, the CDR3 is TGTGCCAGCTGTTACTCGGTTCGGAGCTCCTATAATTCACCCCTCCACTTT. The chain uses TRBV7-2 and TRBJ1-6, with D unclear. This CDR3 has 17 amino acids. V was pared by 8 bases and J by 0 bases, with 17 bases between. The germline CDR1 and CDR2 sequences are SGHTA and FQGNSA.

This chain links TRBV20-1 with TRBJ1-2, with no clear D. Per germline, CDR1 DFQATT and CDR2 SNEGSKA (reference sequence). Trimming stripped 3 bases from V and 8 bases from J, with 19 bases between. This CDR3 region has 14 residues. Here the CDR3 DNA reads TGCAGTGCTAGTTCTAGGACCGGGTGGTTGGGCTACACCTTC. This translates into CSASSRTGWLGYTF.

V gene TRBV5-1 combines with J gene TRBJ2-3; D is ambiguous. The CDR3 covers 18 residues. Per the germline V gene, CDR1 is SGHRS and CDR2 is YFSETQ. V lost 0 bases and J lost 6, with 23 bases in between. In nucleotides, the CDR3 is TGCGCCAGCAGCTTGGCCGCTTTGGCCTTGCCTACACAGGATACGCAGTATTTT. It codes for CASSLAALALPTQDTQYF.

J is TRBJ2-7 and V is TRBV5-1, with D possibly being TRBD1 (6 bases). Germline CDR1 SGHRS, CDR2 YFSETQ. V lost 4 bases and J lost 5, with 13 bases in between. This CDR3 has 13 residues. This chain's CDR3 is CASSVTGYHEQYF. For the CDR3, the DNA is TGCGCCAGCAGCGTAACAGGGTACCACGAGCAGTACTTC.

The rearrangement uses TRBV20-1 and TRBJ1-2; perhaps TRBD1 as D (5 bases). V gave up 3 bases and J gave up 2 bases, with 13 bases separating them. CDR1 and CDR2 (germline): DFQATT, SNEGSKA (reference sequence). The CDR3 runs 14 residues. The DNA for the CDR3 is TGCAGTGCTAGTGTAGGGGCGATGAACTATGGCTACACCTTC. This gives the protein CSASVGAMNYGYTF.

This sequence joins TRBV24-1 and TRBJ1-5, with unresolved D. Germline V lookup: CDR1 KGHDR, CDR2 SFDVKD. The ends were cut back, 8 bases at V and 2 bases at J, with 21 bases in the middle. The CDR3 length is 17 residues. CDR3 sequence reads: CATTEETRTIGNQPQHF. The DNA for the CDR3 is TGTGCCACCACCGAAGAAACCCGAACCATCGGCAATCAGCCCCAGCATTTT.

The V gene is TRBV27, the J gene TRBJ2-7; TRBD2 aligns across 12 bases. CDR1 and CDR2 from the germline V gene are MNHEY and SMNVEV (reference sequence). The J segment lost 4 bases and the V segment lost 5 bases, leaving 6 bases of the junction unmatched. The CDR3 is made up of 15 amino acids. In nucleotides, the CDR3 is TGTGCCAGCAGTCCTCTAGCGGGGGGGCAGTACGAGCAGTACTTC. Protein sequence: CASSPLAGGQYEQYF.

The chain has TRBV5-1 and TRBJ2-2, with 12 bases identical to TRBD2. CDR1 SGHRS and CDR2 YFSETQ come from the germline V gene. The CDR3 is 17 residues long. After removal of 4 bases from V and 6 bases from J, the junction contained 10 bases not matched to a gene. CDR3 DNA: TGCGCCAGCAGCAAAACTAGCGGGAGGCTTACCGCCGGGGAGCTGTTTTTT. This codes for CASSKTSGRLTAGELFF.

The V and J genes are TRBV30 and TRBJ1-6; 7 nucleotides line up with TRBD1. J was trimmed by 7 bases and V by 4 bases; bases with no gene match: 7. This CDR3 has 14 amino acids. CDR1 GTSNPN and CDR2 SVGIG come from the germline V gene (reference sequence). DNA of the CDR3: TGTGCCTGGACTACCGGGACAGTCAATTCACCCCTCCACTTT. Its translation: CAWTTGTVNSPLHF. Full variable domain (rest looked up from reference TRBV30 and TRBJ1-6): SQTIHQWPATLVQPVGSPLSLECTVEGTSNPNLYWYRQAAGRGLQLLFYSVGIGQISSEVPQNLSASRPQDRQFILSSKKLLLSDSGFYLCAWTTGTVNSPLHFGNGTRLTVT.

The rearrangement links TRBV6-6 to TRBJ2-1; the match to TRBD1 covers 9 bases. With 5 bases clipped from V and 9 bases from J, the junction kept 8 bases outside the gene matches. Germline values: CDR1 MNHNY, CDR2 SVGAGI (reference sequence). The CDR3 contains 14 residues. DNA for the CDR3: TGTGCCAGCAGTCCGGGACAGGGTTACGCTGAGCAGTTCTTC. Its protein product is CASSPGQGYAEQFF.

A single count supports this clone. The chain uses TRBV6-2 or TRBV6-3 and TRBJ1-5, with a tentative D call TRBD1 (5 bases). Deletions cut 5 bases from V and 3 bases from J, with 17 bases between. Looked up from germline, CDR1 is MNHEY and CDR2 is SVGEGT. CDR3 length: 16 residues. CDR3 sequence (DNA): TGTGCCAGCAGTCCCCCCGACGACAGTTCCAATCAGCCCCAGCATTTT. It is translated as CASSPPDDSSNQPQHF.

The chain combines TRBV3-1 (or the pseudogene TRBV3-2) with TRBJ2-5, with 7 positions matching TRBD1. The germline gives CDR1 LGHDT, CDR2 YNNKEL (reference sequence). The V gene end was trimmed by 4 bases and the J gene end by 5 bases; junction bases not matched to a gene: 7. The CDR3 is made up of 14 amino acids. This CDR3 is CASSRQGRGETQYF. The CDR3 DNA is TGTGCCAGCAGCCGTCAGGGCAGGGGGGAGACCCAGTACTTC.

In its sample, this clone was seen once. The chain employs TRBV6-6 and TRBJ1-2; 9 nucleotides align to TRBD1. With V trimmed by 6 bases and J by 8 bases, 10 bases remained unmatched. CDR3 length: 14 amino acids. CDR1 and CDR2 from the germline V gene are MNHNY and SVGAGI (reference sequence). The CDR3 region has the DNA TGTGCCAGCAGGGGCGGGACAGGGCGTACGGGCTACACCTTC. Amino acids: CASRGGTGRTGYTF.

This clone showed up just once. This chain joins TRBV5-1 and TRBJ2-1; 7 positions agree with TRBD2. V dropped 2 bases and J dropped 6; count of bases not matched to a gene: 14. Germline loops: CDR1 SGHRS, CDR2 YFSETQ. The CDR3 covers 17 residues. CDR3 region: CASSFYGAREKGNEQFF. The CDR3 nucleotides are TGCGCCAGCAGCTTTTATGGAGCGCGGGAGAAGGGCAATGAGCAGTTCTTC. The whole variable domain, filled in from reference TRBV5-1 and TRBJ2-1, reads KAGVTQTPRYLIKTRGQQVTLSCSPISGHRSVSWYQQTPGQGLQFLFEYFSETQRNKGNFPGRFSGRQFSNSRSEMNVSTLELGDSALYLCASSFYGAREKGNEQFFGPGTRLTVL.

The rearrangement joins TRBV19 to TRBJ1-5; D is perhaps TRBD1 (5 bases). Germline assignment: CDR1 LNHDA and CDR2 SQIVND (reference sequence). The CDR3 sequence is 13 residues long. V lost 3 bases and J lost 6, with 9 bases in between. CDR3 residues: CASSIQGFQPQHF. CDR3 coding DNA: TGTGCCAGTAGTATTCAGGGTTTTCAGCCCCAGCATTTT.

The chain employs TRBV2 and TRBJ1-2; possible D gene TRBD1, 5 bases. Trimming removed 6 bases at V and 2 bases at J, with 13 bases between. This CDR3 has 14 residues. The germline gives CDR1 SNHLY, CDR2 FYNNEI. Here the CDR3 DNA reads TGTGCCAGCAGAGACCTACAGGTCAACTATGGCTACACCTTC. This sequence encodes CASRDLQVNYGYTF.

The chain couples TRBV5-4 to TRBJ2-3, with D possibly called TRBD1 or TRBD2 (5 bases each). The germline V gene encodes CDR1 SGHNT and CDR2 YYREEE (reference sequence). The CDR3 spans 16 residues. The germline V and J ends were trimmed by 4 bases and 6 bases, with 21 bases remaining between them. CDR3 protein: CASSPPGRPGTDTQYF. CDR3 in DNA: TGTGCCAGCAGCCCCCCCGGGCGGCCCGGGACGGATACGCAGTATTTT.

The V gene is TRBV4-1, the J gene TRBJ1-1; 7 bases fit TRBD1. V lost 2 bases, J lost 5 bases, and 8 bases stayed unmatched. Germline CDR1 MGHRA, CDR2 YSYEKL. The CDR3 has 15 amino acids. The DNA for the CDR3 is TGCGCCAGCAGCCAACACTACAGGGGCGATACTGAAGCTTTCTTT. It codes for CASSQHYRGDTEAFF.

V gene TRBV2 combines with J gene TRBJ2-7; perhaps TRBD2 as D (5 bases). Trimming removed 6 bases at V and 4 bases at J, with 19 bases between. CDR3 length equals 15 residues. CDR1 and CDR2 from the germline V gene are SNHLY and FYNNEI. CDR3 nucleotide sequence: TGTGCCAGCAGCCCCGAGGGATTGGGAACTTACGAGCAGTACTTC. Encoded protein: CASSPEGLGTYEQYF.

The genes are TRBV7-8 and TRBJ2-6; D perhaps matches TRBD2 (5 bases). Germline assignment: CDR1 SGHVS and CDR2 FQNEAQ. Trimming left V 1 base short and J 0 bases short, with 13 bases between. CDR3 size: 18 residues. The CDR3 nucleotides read TGTGCCAGCAGCTTAGGGCTAGCTAACCCCTCTGGGGCCAACGTCCTGACTTTC. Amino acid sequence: CASSLGLANPSGANVLTF.

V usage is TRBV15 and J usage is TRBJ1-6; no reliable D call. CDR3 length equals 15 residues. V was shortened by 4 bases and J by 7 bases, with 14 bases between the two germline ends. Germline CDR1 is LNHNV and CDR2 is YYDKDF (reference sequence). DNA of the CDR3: TGTGCCACCAGCACTCGGGGAGCTGTGAATTCACCCCTCCACTTT. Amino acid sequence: CATSTRGAVNSPLHF.

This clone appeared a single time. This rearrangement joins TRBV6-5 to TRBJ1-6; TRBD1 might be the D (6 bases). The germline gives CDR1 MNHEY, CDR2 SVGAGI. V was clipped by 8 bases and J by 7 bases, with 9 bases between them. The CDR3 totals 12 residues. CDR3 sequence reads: CASGQPNSPLHF. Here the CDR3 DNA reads TGTGCCAGCGGACAGCCCAATTCACCCCTCCACTTT.

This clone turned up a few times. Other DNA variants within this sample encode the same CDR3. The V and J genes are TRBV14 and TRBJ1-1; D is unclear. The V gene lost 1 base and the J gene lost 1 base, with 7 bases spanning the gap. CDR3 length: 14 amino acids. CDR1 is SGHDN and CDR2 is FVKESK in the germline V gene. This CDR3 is CASSQVGKNTEAFF. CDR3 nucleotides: TGTGCCAGCAGCCAAGTAGGGAAGAACACTGAAGCTTTCTTT.